The clone carrying this T cell receptor beta chain has only a few counts. As yet, its antigen is unknown. The data belong to a study of T cells in Graves' hyperthyroidism and ophthalmopathy. Study-level information: Peripheral blood was obtained at initial diagnosis, preceding any treatment. Study results and limitations: The model foresaw ophthalmopathy a median roughly 6 months prior to onset.

There were TCR beta CDR3 regions amplified from RNA transcripts. First-round RT-PCR targeting the TCR CDR3 was performed with the HTBI primer set. TCRdb re-called the multiplex PCR reads through MiXCR, storing one row per CDR3 protein. In the table there are about 600,000 distinct CDR3 sequences, about 14% of which are singletons. The CDR3 spans 16 residues. CDR1 is SGHRS and CDR2 is YFSETQ in the germline V gene. Trimming cost V 2 bases and J 5 bases, with 16 bases left between them. Active moderate-to-severe ophthalmopathy, Clinical Activity Score at least 3, NOSPECS at least 4, under 3 months' duration. In making diagnoses, clinical symptoms, serum thyroxine and TRAb, thyroid ultrasound and orbital computed tomography were all used.

Sequenced material: blood. The receptor was isolated from a woman between 18 and 30 years old with Graves' ophthalmopathy. This chain uses TRBV5-1 with TRBJ2-2, with D possibly TRBD2 on 6 matching bases. The CDR3 loop is CASSFDSTRGTGELFF. CDR3 in DNA: TGCGCCAGCAGCTTCGACAGTACCCGGGGGACCGGGGAGCTGTTTTTT.